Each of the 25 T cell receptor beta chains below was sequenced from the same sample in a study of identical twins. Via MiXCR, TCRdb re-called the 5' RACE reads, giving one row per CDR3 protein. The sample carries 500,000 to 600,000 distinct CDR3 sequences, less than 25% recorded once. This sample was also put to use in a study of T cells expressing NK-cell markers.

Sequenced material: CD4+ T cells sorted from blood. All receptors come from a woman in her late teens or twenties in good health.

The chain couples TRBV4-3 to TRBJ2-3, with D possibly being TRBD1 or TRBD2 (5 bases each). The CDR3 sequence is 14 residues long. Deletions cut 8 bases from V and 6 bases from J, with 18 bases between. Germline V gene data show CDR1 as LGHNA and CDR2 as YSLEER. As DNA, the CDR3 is TGCGCCAGCGCCGCGACCGGGGCTGCGGATACGCAGTATTTT. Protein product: CASAATGAADTQYF.

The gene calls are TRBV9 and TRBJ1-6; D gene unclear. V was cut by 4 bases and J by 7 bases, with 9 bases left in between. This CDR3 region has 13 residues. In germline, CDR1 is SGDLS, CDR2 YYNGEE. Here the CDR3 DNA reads TGTGCCAGCAGCCCAGCCGGGAATTCACCCCTCCACTTT. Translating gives CASSPAGNSPLHF. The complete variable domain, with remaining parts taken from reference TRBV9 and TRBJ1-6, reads DSGVTQTPKHLITATGQRVTLRCSPRSGDLSVYWYQQSLDQGLQFLIQYYNGEERAKGNILERFSAQQFPDLHSELNLSSLELGDSALYFCASSPAGNSPLHFGNGTRLTVT.

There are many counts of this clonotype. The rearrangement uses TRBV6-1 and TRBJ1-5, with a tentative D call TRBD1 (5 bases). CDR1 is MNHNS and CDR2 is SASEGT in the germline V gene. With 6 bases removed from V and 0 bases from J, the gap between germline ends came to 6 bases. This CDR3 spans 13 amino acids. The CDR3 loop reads CASSQGSNQPQHF. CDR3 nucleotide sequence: TGTGCCAGCAGCCAGGGTAGCAATCAGCCCCAGCATTTT.

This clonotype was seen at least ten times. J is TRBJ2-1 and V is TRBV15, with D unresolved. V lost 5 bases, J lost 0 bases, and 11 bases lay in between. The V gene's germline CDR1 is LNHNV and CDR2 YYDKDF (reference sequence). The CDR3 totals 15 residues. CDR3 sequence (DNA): TGTGCCACCAGCGGTGACTTGAGCTCCTACAATGAGCAGTTCTTC. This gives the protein CATSGDLSSYNEQFF.

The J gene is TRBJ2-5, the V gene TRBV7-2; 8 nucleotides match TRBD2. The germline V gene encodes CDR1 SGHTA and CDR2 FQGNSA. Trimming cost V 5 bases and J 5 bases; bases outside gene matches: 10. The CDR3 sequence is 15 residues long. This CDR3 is CASSPQAGVLETQYF. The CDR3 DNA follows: TGTGCCAGCAGCCCCCAAGCGGGAGTCTTGGAGACCCAGTACTTC.

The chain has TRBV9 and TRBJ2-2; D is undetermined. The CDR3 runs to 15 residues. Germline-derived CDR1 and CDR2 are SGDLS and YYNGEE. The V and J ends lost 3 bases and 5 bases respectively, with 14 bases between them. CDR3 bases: TGTGCCAGCAGCGCTCAACCAGAAACGACCGGGGAGCTGTTTTTT. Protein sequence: CASSAQPETTGELFF.

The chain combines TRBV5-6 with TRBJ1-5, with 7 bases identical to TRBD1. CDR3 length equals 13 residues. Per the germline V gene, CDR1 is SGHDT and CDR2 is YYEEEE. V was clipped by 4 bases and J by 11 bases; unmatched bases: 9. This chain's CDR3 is CASSPSGQEAQHF. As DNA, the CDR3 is TGTGCCAGCAGCCCCAGTGGACAGGAAGCCCAGCATTTT.

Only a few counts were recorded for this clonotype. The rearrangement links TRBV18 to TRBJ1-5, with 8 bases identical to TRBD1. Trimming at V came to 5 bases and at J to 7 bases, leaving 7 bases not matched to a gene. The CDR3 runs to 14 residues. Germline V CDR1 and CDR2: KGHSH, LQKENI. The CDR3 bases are TGTGCCAGCTCAGCGGACAGGGACGGCCAGCCCCAGCATTTT. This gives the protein CASSADRDGQPQHF.

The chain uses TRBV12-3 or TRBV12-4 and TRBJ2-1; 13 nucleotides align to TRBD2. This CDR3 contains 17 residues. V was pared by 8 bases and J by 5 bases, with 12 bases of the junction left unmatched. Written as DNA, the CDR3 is TGTGCCAGCTCCTCCGGTGAGGGACTAGCGGGGAACAATGAGCAGTTCTTC. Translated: CASSSGEGLAGNNEQFF.

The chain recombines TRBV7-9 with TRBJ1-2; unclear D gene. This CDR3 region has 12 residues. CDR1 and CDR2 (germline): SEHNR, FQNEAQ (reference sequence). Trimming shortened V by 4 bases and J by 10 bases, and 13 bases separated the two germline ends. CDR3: CASSSRGADYTF. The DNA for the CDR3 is TGTGCCAGCAGCTCCCGTGGAGCGGACTACACCTTC.

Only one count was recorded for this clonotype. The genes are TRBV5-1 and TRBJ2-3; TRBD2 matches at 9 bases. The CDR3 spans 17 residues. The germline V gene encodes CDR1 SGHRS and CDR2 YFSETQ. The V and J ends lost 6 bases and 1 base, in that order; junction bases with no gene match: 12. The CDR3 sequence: CASKLPSGARGTDTQYF. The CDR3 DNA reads TGCGCCAGCAAGTTGCCTAGCGGGGCTCGGGGCACAGATACGCAGTATTTT.

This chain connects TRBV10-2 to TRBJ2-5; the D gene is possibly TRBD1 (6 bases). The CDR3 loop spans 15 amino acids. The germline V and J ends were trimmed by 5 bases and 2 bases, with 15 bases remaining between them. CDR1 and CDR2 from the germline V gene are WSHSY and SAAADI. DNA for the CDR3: TGCGCCAGCAGTAGACCGGAACAGGGACAAGAGACCCAGTACTTC. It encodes CASSRPEQGQETQYF.

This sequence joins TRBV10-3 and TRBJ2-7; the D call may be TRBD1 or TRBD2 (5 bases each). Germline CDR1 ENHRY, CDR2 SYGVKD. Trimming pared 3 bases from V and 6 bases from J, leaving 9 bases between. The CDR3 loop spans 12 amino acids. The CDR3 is CAISDGTREQYF. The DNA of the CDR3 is TGTGCCATCAGTGACGGGACGCGCGAGCAGTACTTC.

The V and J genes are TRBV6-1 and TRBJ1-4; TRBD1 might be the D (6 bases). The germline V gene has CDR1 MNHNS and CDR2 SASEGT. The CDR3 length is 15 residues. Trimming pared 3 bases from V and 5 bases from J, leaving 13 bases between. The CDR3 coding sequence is TGTGCCAGCAGTGACCGACAGGCACAAAATGAAAAACTGTTTTTT. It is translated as CASSDRQAQNEKLFF.

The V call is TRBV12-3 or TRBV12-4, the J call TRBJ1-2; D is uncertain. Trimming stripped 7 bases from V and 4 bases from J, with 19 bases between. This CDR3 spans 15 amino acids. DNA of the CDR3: TGTGCCAGCAACAACCCCTTGGGGAGGCCCTATGGCTACACCTTC. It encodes CASNNPLGRPYGYTF.

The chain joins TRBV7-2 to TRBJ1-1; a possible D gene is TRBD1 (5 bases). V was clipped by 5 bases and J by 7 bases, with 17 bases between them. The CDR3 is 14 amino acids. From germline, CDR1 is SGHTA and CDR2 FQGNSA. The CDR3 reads CASSTGPENYEAFF. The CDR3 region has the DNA TGTGCCAGCAGCACGGGACCAGAGAACTATGAAGCTTTCTTT.

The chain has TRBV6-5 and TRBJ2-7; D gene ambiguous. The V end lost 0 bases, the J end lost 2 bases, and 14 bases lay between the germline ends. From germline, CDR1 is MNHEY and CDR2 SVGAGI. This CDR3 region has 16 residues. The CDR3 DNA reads TGTGCCAGCAGTTACTCGAGATCCGTAAAAACCTACGAGCAGTACTTC. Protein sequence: CASSYSRSVKTYEQYF.

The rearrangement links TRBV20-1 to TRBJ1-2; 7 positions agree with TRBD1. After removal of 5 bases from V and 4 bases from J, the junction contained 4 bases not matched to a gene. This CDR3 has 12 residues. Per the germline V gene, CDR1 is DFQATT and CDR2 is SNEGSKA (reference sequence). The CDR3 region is CSASDRFYGYTF. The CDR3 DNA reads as TGCAGTGCTTCGGACAGGTTCTATGGCTACACCTTC.

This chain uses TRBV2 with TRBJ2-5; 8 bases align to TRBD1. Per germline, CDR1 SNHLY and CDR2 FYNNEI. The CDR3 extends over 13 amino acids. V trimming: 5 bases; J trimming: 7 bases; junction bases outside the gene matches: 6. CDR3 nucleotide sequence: TGTGCCAGCAGTTCACAGGGGGACGGGACCCAGTACTTC. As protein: CASSSQGDGTQYF.

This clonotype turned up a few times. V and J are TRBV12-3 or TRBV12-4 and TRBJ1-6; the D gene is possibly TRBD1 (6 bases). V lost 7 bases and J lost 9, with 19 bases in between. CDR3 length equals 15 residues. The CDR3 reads CASTLGGGGGSPLHF. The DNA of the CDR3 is TGTGCCAGCACCCTCGGGGGGGGCGGTGGTTCACCCCTCCACTTT.

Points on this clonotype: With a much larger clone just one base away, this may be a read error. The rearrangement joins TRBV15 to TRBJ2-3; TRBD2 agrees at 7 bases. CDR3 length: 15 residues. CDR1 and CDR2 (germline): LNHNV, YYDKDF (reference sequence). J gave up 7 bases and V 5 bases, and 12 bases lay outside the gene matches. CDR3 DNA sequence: TGTGCCACCAGCGCTCAGGGAGGGTGCCGATATACGCAGTATTTT. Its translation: CATSAQGGCRYTQYF.

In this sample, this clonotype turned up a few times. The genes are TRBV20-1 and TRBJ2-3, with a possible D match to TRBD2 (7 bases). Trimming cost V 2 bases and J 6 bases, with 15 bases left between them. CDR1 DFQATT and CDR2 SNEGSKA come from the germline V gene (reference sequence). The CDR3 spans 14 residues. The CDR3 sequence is CSARSGGVSDTQYF. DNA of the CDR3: TGCAGTGCTAGATCGGGGGGCGTCTCGGATACGCAGTATTTT.

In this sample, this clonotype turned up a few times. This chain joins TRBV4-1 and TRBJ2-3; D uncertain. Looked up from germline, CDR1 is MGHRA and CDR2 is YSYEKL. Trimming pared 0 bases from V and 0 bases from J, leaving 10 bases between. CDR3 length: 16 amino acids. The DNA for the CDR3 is TGCGCCAGCAGCCAAGATTGGGCAGCGAGCACAGATACGCAGTATTTT. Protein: CASSQDWAASTDTQYF.

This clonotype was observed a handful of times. DNA for the CDR3: TGCGCCAGCAGCGGCGGGACTAGCGGCTACGAGCAGTACTTC. As protein: CASSGGTSGYEQYF. The chain has TRBV5-1 and TRBJ2-7; 11 bases are a match to TRBD2. Losses at the gene ends were 4 bases for V and 3 bases for J; bases not matched to a gene: 3. The CDR3 sequence is 14 residues long. Germline CDR1 and CDR2: SGHRS and YFSETQ.

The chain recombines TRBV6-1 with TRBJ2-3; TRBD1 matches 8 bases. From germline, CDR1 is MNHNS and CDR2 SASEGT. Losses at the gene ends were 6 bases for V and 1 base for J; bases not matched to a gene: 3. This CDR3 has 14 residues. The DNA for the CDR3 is TGTGCCAGCAGAGTGGACAGGGGCACAGATACGCAGTATTTT. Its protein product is CASRVDRGTDTQYF.